Shown below are 10 T cell receptor beta chains from a single sample sequenced in a study of glioma-infiltrating T cells. TCR alpha and beta CDR3 regions were amplified from RNA using iRepertoire nested multiplex PCR. TCRdb analysed the multiplex PCR reads with MiXCR anew, one entry per CDR3 protein. Of over 100,000 distinct CDR3 sequences listed, less than 30% are singletons. Material for sequencing was glioma tissue, nonneoplastic brain tissue, or PBMCs (not recorded which). The receptors derive from a human donor with low-grade glioma or glioblastoma, undergoing nonglioma brain surgery, or in good health (not recorded which).

Of note for this clonotype: Possible read error: a much larger clone is one base away. No conserved phenylalanine or tryptophan ends this CDR3, so it is likely a read error. Because the CDR3's place on the DNA is in doubt, the DNA is left out and the CDR3 is given as listed by TCRdb. J is TRBJ1-1 and V is TRBV10-3. Germline assignment: CDR1 ENHRY and CDR2 SYGVKD. A total of 12 residues make up the CDR3, ends included. CDR3 loop: CAITPAETGVGL.

This clonotype was seen many times. V is TRBV20-1 and J is TRBJ1-3, with D perhaps matching TRBD1 (5 bases). CDR3 length: 13 residues. With 7 bases removed from V and 1 base from J, the gap between germline ends came to 11 bases. Germline-derived CDR1 and CDR2 are DFQATT and SNEGSKA (reference sequence). The CDR3 nucleotides are TGCAGTGTGAGAGGGGCATCTGGAAACACCATATATTTT. Translated: CSVRGASGNTIYF.

Ten or more counts support this clonotype. The chain uses TRBV7-3 and TRBJ2-7, with no clear D. The CDR3 sequence is 13 residues long. The V gene's germline CDR1 is SGHTA and CDR2 FQGTGA. Deletions cut 1 base from V and 6 bases from J, with 10 bases between. The CDR3 DNA sequence: TGTGCCAGCAGCTTAAACCCCTCGGGCGAGCAGTACTTC. This gives the protein CASSLNPSGEQYF.

Ten or more counts support this clonotype. The rearrangement joins TRBV6-1 to TRBJ2-5; possibly TRBD2 for D (5 bases). Trimming left V 6 bases short and J 3 bases short, with 14 bases between. The germline CDR1 and CDR2 sequences are MNHNS and SASEGT. This CDR3 contains 14 residues. CDR3 in amino acids: CASSPRWGEETQYF. The CDR3 DNA sequence: TGTGCCAGCAGCCCACGTTGGGGAGAAGAGACCCAGTACTTC.

In this sample, this clonotype turned up a few times. This chain uses TRBV12-3 or TRBV12-4 with TRBJ1-5; no firm D call. The length of the CDR3 is 14 residues. Trimming took 4 bases from V and 6 from J, leaving 13 bases between them. The CDR3 DNA is TGTGCCAGCAGTTCCCAGGAGGGCGGTCAGCCCCAGCATTTT. Translated: CASSSQEGGQPQHF.

With regard to this clonotype: A read error may account for a junction end that differs from germline. This sequence joins TRBV6-5 and TRBJ2-1, with a possible D match to TRBD2 (5 bases). The CDR3 is made up of 17 amino acids. Germline V gene sequence: CDR1 MNHEY, CDR2 SVGAGI. The CDR3 spells CASSYSKSGLSCNEQFF. The DNA of the CDR3 is TGTGCCAGCAGTTACTCGAAAAGCGGCCTCTCCTGCAATGAGCAGTTCTTC.

This clonotype was seen a few times. The chain joins TRBV5-5 to TRBJ2-1, with TRBD2 matching 12 bases. The CDR3 spans 16 residues. From germline, CDR1 is SGHKS and CDR2 YYEKEE (reference sequence). With 5 bases clipped from V and 4 bases from J, the junction kept 7 bases outside the gene matches. DNA of the CDR3: TGTGCCAGCAGACTGACTAGCGGGGGCCAATACAATGAGCAGTTCTTC. This gives the protein CASRLTSGGQYNEQFF.

This clonotype was observed many times. The genes are TRBV2 and TRBJ1-1; 8 bases are shared with TRBD1. J lost 5 bases, V lost 6 bases, and 14 bases had no gene match. CDR3 length equals 16 residues. Germline V gene lookup returns CDR1 SNHLY and CDR2 FYNNEI. The chain's CDR3 is CASSDRARTGRTEAFF. CDR3 nucleotide sequence: TGTGCCAGCAGCGATAGAGCAAGGACAGGGAGAACTGAAGCTTTCTTT. Full variable domain (missing parts from reference TRBV2 and TRBJ1-1): EPEVTQTPSHQVTQMGQEVILRCVPISNHLYFYWYRQILGQKVEFLVSFYNNEISEKSEIFDDQFSVERPDGSNFTLKIRSTKLEDSAMYFCASSDRARTGRTEAFFGQGTRLTVV.

This clonotype was detected many times. This rearrangement joins TRBV25-1 to TRBJ1-1, with D hard to call. Trimming removed 6 bases from V and 0 bases from J, with 14 bases in between. This CDR3 has 15 amino acids. Germline CDR1 and CDR2: MGHDK and SYGVNS. This CDR3 reads CASSSSPFMNTEAFF. The CDR3 region has the DNA TGTGCCAGCAGCTCCAGCCCTTTCATGAACACTGAAGCTTTCTTT.

This clonotype has ten or more counts. J is TRBJ2-3 and V is TRBV6-1; D ambiguous. The V and J ends lost 8 bases and 2 bases respectively, with 11 bases between them. The CDR3 runs to 13 residues. In germline, CDR1 is MNHNS, CDR2 SASEGT. The CDR3 loop reads CASSPGHTDTQYF. The CDR3 coding sequence is TGTGCCAGCTCTCCGGGCCACACAGATACGCAGTATTTT.